Shown below are 7 T cell receptor beta chains from a single sample sequenced in a study of radiotherapy plus CTLA-4 blockade in lung cancer. The assay was immunoSEQ multiplex PCR, and TCRdb's table has in-frame clones only and misses some. Of 84,000 or so clones listed, over 75% are singletons. The sample consisted of peripheral blood, taken from a patient treated with radiotherapy plus ipilimumab. These receptor sequences come from a human donor with non-small cell lung cancer that progressed on radiotherapy plus ipilimumab.

The rearrangement links TRBV7-2 to TRBJ2-2, with D possibly matching TRBD1 (5 bases). Germline V gene sequence: CDR1 SGHTA, CDR2 FQGNSA. Trimming cost V 3 bases and J 4 bases, with 12 bases left between them. The CDR3 spans 15 residues. The CDR3, as DNA: TGTGCCAGCAGCTTGAAGGGGCTGGGCACCGGGGAGCTGTTTTTT. This sequence encodes CASSLKGLGTGELFF.

This clone is a singleton in its sample. The gene calls are TRBV29-1 and TRBJ1-2, with D perhaps matching TRBD1 (5 bases). The CDR3 length is 15 residues. Trimming took 5 bases from V and 1 from J, leaving 17 bases between them. The V gene's germline CDR1 is SQVTM and CDR2 ANQGSEA. CDR3 loop: CSVRGRLWDNYGYTF. As DNA, the CDR3 is TGCAGCGTTCGGGGGAGGCTTTGGGATAACTATGGCTACACCTTC.

The V call is TRBV18, the J call TRBJ2-1, with TRBD2 matching over 15 bases. The CDR3 is 16 residues long. Trimming cost V 2 bases and J 10 bases; bases outside gene matches: 6. Germline CDR1 reads KGHSH; CDR2 reads LQKENI. CDR3 DNA sequence: TGTGCCAGCTCACCAACCGGACTAGCGGGGGGGCAGGAGCAGTTCTTC. Amino acid sequence: CASSPTGLAGGQEQFF.

The rearrangement joins TRBV5-8 to TRBJ2-1, with D possibly being TRBD2 (6 bases). The CDR3 is made up of 16 amino acids. V gave up 3 bases and J gave up 3 bases, with 16 bases separating them. Germline CDR1 reads SGHTS; CDR2 reads YDEGEE. The CDR3 loop is CASSSGRTTNYNEQFF. CDR3 bases: TGTGCCAGCAGCTCGGGGCGGACTACAAACTACAATGAGCAGTTCTTC.

This sequence joins TRBV6-5 and TRBJ1-1, with D hard to call. Germline CDR1 MNHEY, CDR2 SVGAGI. This CDR3 spans 13 amino acids. V lost 6 bases and J 1 base, leaving 9 bases between the germline ends. CDR3 loop: CASSQKWNTEAFF. CDR3 in DNA: TGTGCCAGCAGCCAGAAGTGGAACACTGAAGCTTTCTTT.

This clone was counted a single time. The CDR3 DNA sequence: TGTGCCAGCAGACGTAGTCCTAGCGGATCCTACGAGCAGTACTTC. Its protein is CASRRSPSGSYEQYF. V usage is TRBV2 and J usage is TRBJ2-5, with 7 bases lining up with TRBD2. TRBJ2-7 explains the end of the DNA better; the J call may be wrong. The CDR3 runs 15 residues. Germline CDR1 reads SNHLY; CDR2 reads FYNNEI.

The chain has TRBV29-1 and TRBJ2-7; 9 positions match TRBD1. CDR3 length: 13 amino acids. The germline CDR1 and CDR2 sequences are SQVTM and ANQGSEA. Germline trimming cut 7 bases from V and 7 bases from J; bases unmatched to any gene: 11. The CDR3 nucleotides are TGCAGCGCAGGACAGGGGCCTACGGGGGAGCAGTACTTC. It yields the protein CSAGQGPTGEQYF.